Listed below are T cell receptor beta chains from one sample, sequenced in a study of T cell responses to AZD1222 COVID-19 vaccine. Sequencing used immunoSEQ multiplex PCR; TCRdb keeps in-frame clones, though not all of them. The table shows roughly 130,000 clones, with around 94% occurring only once. Here the sequenced sample was peripheral blood, taken on day 0 of AZD1222 vaccination. These receptors originate from an adult in good health. Each CDR3 is given with its conserved first and last residue. The D gene is left open where the match is weak. Where a row states a size, it is once, few, many or the class of an expanded clone; other rows omit it.

abundance	d_gene	j_gene	v_gene	CDR3aa	CDR3nt
.	.	TRBJ1-1	TRBV7-8	CASSRIRGRTTEAFF	TGTGCCAGCAGCCGAATACGGGGGAGGACCACTGAAGCTTTCTTT
.	.	TRBJ2-5	TRBV27	CASRSISETQYF	TGTGCCAGCAGATCCATCTCGGAGACCCAGTACTTC
.	TRBD1	TRBJ1-5	TRBV5-8	CASSSAPVGQGNQPQHF	TGTGCCAGCAGCTCGGCTCCGGTGGGACAGGGCAATCAGCCCCAGCATTTT
.	TRBD1	TRBJ1-1	TRBV11-2	CASSLTGVTEAFF	TGTGCCAGCAGCCTTACAGGGGTCACTGAAGCTTTCTTT
.	.	TRBJ1-2	TRBV29-1	CSVERVGPLRYGYTF	TGCAGCGTAGAAAGGGTCGGCCCGCTTAGGTATGGCTACACCTTC
.	TRBD2	TRBJ2-7	TRBV27	CASSFGTSGTYEQYF	TGTGCCAGCAGTTTCGGGACTAGCGGGACTTACGAGCAGTACTTC
.	.	TRBJ1-3	TRBV6-6	CASTVTSGNTIYF	TGTGCCAGCACAGTTACCTCTGGAAACACCATATATTTT
.	.	TRBJ1-1	TRBV28	CASRGQLPRGTEAFF	TGTGCCAGCAGGGGACAACTCCCTCGAGGCACTGAAGCTTTCTTT
.	.	TRBJ1-1	TRBV28	CASSFSQPEAFF	TGTGCCAGCAGTTTTAGTCAGCCTGAAGCTTTCTTT
.	.	TRBJ2-5	TRBV30	CAWMGETQYF	TGTGCCTGGATGGGGGAGACCCAGTACTTC
.	TRBD1	TRBJ2-7	TRBV13	CASSLQGDEQYF	TGTGCCAGCAGCTTACAGGGGGACGAGCAGTACTTC
.	.	TRBJ1-4	TRBV5-1	CASSLLEGREKLFF	TGCGCCAGCAGCTTGTTGGAGGGGAGAGAAAAACTGTTTTTT
.	TRBD2	TRBJ2-1	TRBV14	CASGLAGGIYNEQFF	TGTGCCAGCGGCTTAGCGGGAGGGATCTACAATGAGCAGTTCTTC
.	.	TRBJ1-2	TRBV28	CASSLGVLGYTF	TGTGCCAGCAGCCTCGGGGTGCTTGGCTACACCTTC
few	.	TRBJ1-5	TRBV2	CASSLQGYQPQHF	TGTGCCAGCAGTCTACAGGGATATCAGCCCCAGCATTTT
.	TRBD2	TRBJ2-5	TRBV3-1/TRBV3-2	CASSRSGLAGAQTQYF	TGTGCCAGCAGCCGATCGGGACTAGCGGGAGCCCAGACCCAGTACTTC
.	.	TRBJ2-7	TRBV10-3	CATTKLEGEAEQYF	TGTGCCACCACAAAGCTCGAGGGAGAGGCCGAGCAGTACTTC
.	TRBD2	TRBJ2-5	TRBV18	CASSPLPAAGAQETQYF	TGTGCCAGCTCACCCCTCCCTGCCGCGGGAGCCCAAGAGACCCAGTACTTC
.	TRBD1	TRBJ2-3	TRBV5-8	CASSGKDRVFTDTQYF	TGTGCCAGCAGCGGCAAAGACAGGGTCTTCACAGATACGCAGTATTTT
.	.	TRBJ2-2	TRBV3-1/TRBV3-2	CASSQDAVTGELFF	TGTGCCAGCAGCCAAGATGCCGTTACCGGGGAGCTGTTTTTT
.	TRBD2	TRBJ2-5	TRBV27	CASSRTSARLETQYF	TGTGCCAGCAGCCGGACTAGCGCCCGTTTGGAGACCCAGTACTTC
.	.	TRBJ1-2	TRBV28	CASNRGKLFGYTF	TGTGCCAGCAACCGGGGTAAACTCTTCGGCTACACCTTC
.	.	TRBJ2-2	TRBV7-9	CASSLPTGELFF	TGTGCCAGCAGCTTACCGACCGGGGAGCTGTTTTTT
.	TRBD2	TRBJ2-1	TRBV6-2/TRBV6-3	CASSNAGTSGRAPFF	TGTGCCAGCAGCAACGCGGGGACTAGCGGGAGGGCCCCTTTCTTC